These 13 T cell receptor beta chains were all obtained from the same sample, sequenced in a study of Ad26.COV2.S vaccination and SARS-CoV-2 variants. The treatment: around 19 received Ad26.COV2.S at low or high dose, single or two shots; about five received placebo; per-sample allocation not given. Specimen acquisition occurred on day 63 following the initial vaccine or placebo injection. The table came from immunoSEQ multiplex PCR; TCRdb's copy has only in-frame clones and leaves some out. The sample has 300,000 to 350,000 clones; approximately 86% are singletons. Sequencing was performed on peripheral blood, taken in a trial of Ad26.COV2.S vaccine versus placebo. These receptors were obtained from a person aged 18-65 years who received the Ad26.COV2.S COVID-19 vaccine or a placebo.

This clone was recorded only once. This chain links TRBV28 with TRBJ1-6, with D unresolved. V lost 5 bases and J lost 7, with 3 bases in between. The length of the CDR3 is 11 residues. Germline values: CDR1 MDHEN, CDR2 SYDVKM. In DNA, the CDR3 is TGTGCCAGCAGTAGAAATTCACCCCTCCACTTT. Its protein is CASSRNSPLHF.

V is TRBV19 and J is TRBJ2-5; no clear D gene. V lost 5 bases to trimming and J lost 1 base, with 5 bases between them. The CDR3 extends over 12 amino acids. The V gene's germline CDR1 is LNHDA and CDR2 SQIVND (reference sequence). For the CDR3, the DNA is TGTGCCAGTAGTGGGTTCCAAGAGACCCAGTACTTC. The encoded protein is CASSGFQETQYF.

The rearrangement joins TRBV12-3 or TRBV12-4 to TRBJ1-1; D remains unclear. The length of the CDR3 is 11 residues. V shed 7 bases and J shed 9 bases, with 12 bases lying between them. The CDR3 here is CASTGSGKAFF. CDR3 DNA: TGTGCCAGCACGGGGTCTGGGAAAGCTTTCTTT.

About this clone: This same CDR3 is encoded by further DNA sequences in the sample. This chain connects TRBV11-3 to TRBJ2-3, with D uncertain. This CDR3 is 14 amino acids long. The ends were cut back, 1 base at V and 0 bases at J, with 5 bases in the middle. In germline, CDR1 is SGHNT, CDR2 YENEEA. CDR3 nucleotide sequence: TGTGCCAGCAGCTTAGGTGCTAGCACAGATACGCAGTATTTT. It translates to CASSLGASTDTQYF.

The chain joins TRBV9 to TRBJ1-5, with TRBD1 identical over 7 bases. After removal of 4 bases from V and 4 bases from J, the junction contained 2 bases not matched to a gene. The CDR3 contains 13 residues. Germline V gene lookup returns CDR1 SGDLS and CDR2 YYNGEE. Here the CDR3 reads CASSPGQNQPQHF. The CDR3 DNA reads TGTGCCAGCAGCCCGGGACAGAATCAGCCCCAGCATTTT.

V usage is TRBV9 and J usage is TRBJ2-5, with 8 nucleotides matching TRBD1. The V gene end was trimmed by 0 bases and the J gene end by 9 bases; junction bases not matched to a gene: 7. The CDR3 loop spans 14 amino acids. CDR1 and CDR2 from the germline V gene are SGDLS and YYNGEE. CDR3 DNA sequence: TGTGCCAGCAGCGTAGGGGCAGGGGGCGCGGCCCAGTACTTC. This gives the protein CASSVGAGGAAQYF.

This chain links TRBV3-1 (or the pseudogene TRBV3-2) with TRBJ1-2; possible D gene TRBD1, 5 bases. The CDR3 extends over 13 amino acids. V lost 6 bases to trimming and J lost 8 bases, with 16 bases between them. Germline-derived CDR1 and CDR2 are LGHDT and YNNKEL (reference sequence). CDR3: CASRLVGGEGYTF. The CDR3 DNA follows: TGTGCCAGCAGATTAGTTGGGGGTGAGGGCTACACCTTC.

V usage is TRBV5-1 and J usage is TRBJ1-1, with D unresolved. The germline V gene has CDR1 SGHRS and CDR2 YFSETQ. The ends were cut back, 0 bases at V and 3 bases at J, with 18 bases in the middle. The CDR3 spans 17 residues. The CDR3 sequence is CASSLGRRVERDTEAFF. The CDR3 DNA sequence: TGCGCCAGCAGCTTGGGCCGTAGGGTCGAAAGGGACACTGAAGCTTTCTTT.

The chain carries TRBV5-1 and TRBJ2-1; 11 positions match TRBD2. The CDR3 is made up of 15 amino acids. The germline V gene encodes CDR1 SGHRS and CDR2 YFSETQ. Trimming cost V 3 bases and J 4 bases; bases outside gene matches: 3. CDR3 protein: CASSSIAGGYNEQFF. The CDR3 coding sequence is TGCGCCAGCAGCTCCATAGCGGGGGGGTACAATGAGCAGTTCTTC.

The V gene is TRBV11-2, the J gene TRBJ2-1; D is uncertain. V was pared by 3 bases and J by 10 bases, with 10 bases between. This CDR3 contains 12 residues. Germline V gene sequence: CDR1 SGHAT, CDR2 FQNNGV. The CDR3 DNA reads TGTGCCAGCAGCTTGGATAGGACGGAGCAGTTCTTC. Translated: CASSLDRTEQFF. The variable domain in full, completed from reference TRBV11-2 and TRBJ2-1, reads EAGVAQSPRYKIIEKRQSVAFWCNPISGHATLYWYQQILGQGPKLLIQFQNNGVVDDSQLPKDRFSAERLKGVDSTLKIQPAKLEDSAVYLCASSLDRTEQFFGPGTRLTVL.

The chain uses TRBV5-5 and TRBJ2-5, with D maybe TRBD1 (5 bases). Trimming removed 3 bases from V and 2 bases from J, with 5 bases in between. Germline loops: CDR1 SGHKS, CDR2 YYEKEE (reference sequence). The CDR3 has 12 residues. The CDR3 sequence: CASSWTQETQYF. In nucleotides, the CDR3 is TGTGCCAGCAGCTGGACACAAGAGACCCAGTACTTC.

V gene TRBV15 combines with J gene TRBJ1-5; D is perhaps TRBD1 (6 bases). Trimming shortened V by 0 bases and J by 6 bases, and 9 bases separated the two germline ends. The CDR3 is 14 residues long. CDR1 and CDR2 from the germline V gene are LNHNV and YYDKDF (reference sequence). The CDR3 protein is CATSRDIGGQPQHF. The CDR3 DNA is TGTGCCACCAGCAGAGATATAGGGGGTCAGCCCCAGCATTTT.

The chain couples TRBV7-8 to TRBJ2-5, with unresolved D. This CDR3 is 14 amino acids long. Germline values: CDR1 SGHVS, CDR2 FQNEAQ. V gave up 5 bases and J gave up 4 bases, with 14 bases separating them. The CDR3 nucleotides read TGTGCCAGCAGCCCCACCCATGGGTCAGAGACCCAGTACTTC. It yields the protein CASSPTHGSETQYF.